This T cell receptor beta chain was observed in a study of T-cell reconstitution after alpha-beta-depleted transplantation in children. Unique molecular identifiers were incorporated during preparation of the TCRbeta library. TCRdb re-called the PCR reads through MiXCR, storing one row per CDR3 protein. The data contain some 550,000 distinct CDR3 sequences, 18% of them singletons. This CDR3 is built from 14 residues. V lost 3 bases and J 1 base, leaving 8 bases between the germline ends. Germline-derived CDR1 and CDR2 are LNHNV and YYDKDF (reference sequence). This sequence was found in a human donor who donated a stem cell graft to a child with acute lymphoblastic leukemia. This chain links TRBV15 with TRBJ2-3; D unresolved. Specimen: PBMCs from the stem cell graft donor, collected from the stem cell graft. The CDR3 is CATSSSPGTDTQYF. For the CDR3, the DNA is TGTGCCACCAGCAGCAGTCCCGGCACAGATACGCAGTATTTT.